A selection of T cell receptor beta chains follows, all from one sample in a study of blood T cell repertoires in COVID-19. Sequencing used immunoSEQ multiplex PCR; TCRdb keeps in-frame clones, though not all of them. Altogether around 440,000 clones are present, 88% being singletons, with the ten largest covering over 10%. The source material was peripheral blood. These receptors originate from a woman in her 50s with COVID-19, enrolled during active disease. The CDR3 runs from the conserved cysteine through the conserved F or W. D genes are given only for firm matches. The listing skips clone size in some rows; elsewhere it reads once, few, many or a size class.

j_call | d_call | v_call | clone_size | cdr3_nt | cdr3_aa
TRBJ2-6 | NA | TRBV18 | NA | TGTGCCAGCTCACGCTCACCAACCGGCGGGGCGGCCGGAACAGTATCTGGGGCCAACGTCCTGACTTTC | CASSRSPTGGAAGTVSGANVLTF
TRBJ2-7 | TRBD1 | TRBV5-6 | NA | TGTGCCAGCAGCTTCTTGGGACAGCTGTCCTCCTACGAGCAGTACTTC | CASSFLGQLSSYEQYF
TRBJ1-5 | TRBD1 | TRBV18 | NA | TGTGCCAGCTCACCCGGCAGGGGGAGCAATCAGCCCCAGCATTTT | CASSPGRGSNQPQHF
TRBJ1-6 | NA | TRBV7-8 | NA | TGTGCCAGCAGCTTTAGGGGCGCGAATTCACCCCTCCACTTT | CASSFRGANSPLHF
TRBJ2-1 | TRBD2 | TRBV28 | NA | TGTGCCAGCAGCCAGACTAGCGGGGGGGACAATGAGCAGTTCTTC | CASSQTSGGDNEQFF
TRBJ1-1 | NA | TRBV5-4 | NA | TGTGCCTACAGCAGGAGGGAGGGGACTGAAGCTTTCTTT | CAYSRREGTEAFF
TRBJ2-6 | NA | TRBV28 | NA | TGTGCCAGCATATTCTCTGGGGCCAACGTCCTGACTTTC | CASIFSGANVLTF
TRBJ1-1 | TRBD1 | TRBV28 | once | TGTGCCAGCAGCTCTGGACAGGGTGACACTGAAGCTTTCTTT | CASSSGQGDTEAFF
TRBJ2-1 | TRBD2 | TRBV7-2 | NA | TGTGCCAGCAGCCCCCGGACTAGTTCCTACAATGAGCAGTTCTTC | CASSPRTSSYNEQFF
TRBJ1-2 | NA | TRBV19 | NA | TGTGCCAGTAGTATAGTAGCAGGGCCCCAGTATGGCTACACCTTC | CASSIVAGPQYGYTF